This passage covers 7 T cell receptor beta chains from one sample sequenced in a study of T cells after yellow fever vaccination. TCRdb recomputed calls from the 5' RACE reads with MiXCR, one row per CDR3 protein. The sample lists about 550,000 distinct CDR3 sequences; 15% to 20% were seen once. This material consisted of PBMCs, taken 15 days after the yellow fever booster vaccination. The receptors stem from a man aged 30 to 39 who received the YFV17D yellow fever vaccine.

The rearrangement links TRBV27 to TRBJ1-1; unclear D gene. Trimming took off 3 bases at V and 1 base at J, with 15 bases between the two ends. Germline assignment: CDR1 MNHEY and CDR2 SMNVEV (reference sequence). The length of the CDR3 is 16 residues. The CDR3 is CASSFRARAGNTEAFF. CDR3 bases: TGTGCCAGCAGTTTTCGGGCACGGGCAGGGAACACTGAAGCTTTCTTT.

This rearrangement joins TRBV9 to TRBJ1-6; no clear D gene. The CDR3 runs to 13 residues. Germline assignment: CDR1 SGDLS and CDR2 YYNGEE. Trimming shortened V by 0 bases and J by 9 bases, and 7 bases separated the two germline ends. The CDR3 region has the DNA TGTGCCAGCAGCGTAGGGATGAGTTCACCCCTCCACTTT. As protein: CASSVGMSSPLHF. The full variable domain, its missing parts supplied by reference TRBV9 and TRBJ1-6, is DSGVTQTPKHLITATGQRVTLRCSPRSGDLSVYWYQQSLDQGLQFLIQYYNGEERAKGNILERFSAQQFPDLHSELNLSSLELGDSALYFCASSVGMSSPLHFGNGTRLTVT.

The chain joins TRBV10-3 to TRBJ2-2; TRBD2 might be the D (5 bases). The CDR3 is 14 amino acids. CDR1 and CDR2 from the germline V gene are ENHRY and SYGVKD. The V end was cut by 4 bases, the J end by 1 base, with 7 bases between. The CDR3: CAISASGNTGELFF. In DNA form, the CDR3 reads TGTGCCATCAGTGCGAGCGGGAACACCGGGGAGCTGTTTTTT.

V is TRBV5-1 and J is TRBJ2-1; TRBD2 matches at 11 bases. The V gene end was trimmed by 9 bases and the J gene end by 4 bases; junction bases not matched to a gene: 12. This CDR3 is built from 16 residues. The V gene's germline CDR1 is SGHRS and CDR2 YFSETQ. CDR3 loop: CATASSGTSGYNEQFF. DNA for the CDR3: TGCGCCACCGCGAGCTCCGGGACTAGCGGATACAATGAGCAGTTCTTC.

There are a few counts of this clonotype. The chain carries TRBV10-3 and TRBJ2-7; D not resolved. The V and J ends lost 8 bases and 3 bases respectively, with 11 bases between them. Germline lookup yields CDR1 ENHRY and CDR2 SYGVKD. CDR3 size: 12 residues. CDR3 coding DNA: TGTGCCATCTCCCCGGCAGACTACGAGCAGTACTTC. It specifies CAISPADYEQYF.

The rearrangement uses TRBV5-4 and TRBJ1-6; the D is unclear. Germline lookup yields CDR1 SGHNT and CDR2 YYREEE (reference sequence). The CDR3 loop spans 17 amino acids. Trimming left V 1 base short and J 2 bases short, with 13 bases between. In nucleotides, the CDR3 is TGTGCCAGCAGCTTGTGGGCGGGATTGGCCTATAATTCACCCCTCCACTTT. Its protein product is CASSLWAGLAYNSPLHF. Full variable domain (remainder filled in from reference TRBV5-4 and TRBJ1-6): ETGVTQSPTHLIKTRGQQVTLRCSSQSGHNTVSWYQQALGQGPQFIFQYYREEENGRGNFPPRFSGLQFPNYSSELNVNALELDDSALYLCASSLWAGLAYNSPLHFGNGTRLTVT.

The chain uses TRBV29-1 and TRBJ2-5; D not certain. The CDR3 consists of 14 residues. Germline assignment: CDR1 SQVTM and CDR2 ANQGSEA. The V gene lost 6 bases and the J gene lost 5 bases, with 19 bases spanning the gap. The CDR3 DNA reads TGCAGCGTCGCCCTGGCTCGGGTACGGGAGACCCAGTACTTC. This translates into CSVALARVRETQYF.